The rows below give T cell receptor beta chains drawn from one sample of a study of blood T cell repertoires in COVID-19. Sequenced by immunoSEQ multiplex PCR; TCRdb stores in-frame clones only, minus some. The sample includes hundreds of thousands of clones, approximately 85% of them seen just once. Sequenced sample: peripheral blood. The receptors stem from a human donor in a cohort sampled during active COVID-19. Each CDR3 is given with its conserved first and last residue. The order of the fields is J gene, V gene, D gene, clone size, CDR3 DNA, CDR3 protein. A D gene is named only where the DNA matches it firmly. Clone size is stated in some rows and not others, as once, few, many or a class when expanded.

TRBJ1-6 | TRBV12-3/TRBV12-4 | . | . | TGTGCCAGCAGTTTAGCGCAGGGTTCACCCCTCCACTTT | CASSLAQGSPLHF
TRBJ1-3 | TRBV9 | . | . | TGTGCCAGCAGCGAGGAGGGAGAGCACACCATATATTTT | CASSEEGEHTIYF
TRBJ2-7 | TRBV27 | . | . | TGTGCCAGCAGCCTCCGCACGCTAGCATACGAGCAGTACTTC | CASSLRTLAYEQYF
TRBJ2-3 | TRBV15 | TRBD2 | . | TGTGCCACCAGCAGATCAGCAGGAGCGGGGGTACCAGATACGCAGTATTTT | CATSRSAGAGVPDTQYF
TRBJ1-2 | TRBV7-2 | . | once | TGTGCCAGCAGCTTTTTCGGGGACTATGGCTACACCTTC | CASSFFGDYGYTF
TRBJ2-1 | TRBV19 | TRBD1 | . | TGTGCCAGTTGGACAGGGTTCTTC | CASWTGFF
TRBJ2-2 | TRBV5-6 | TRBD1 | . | TGTGCCAGCAGCCGATTACAGGGGGCGGCGAAGCTGTTTTTT | CASSRLQGAAKLFF
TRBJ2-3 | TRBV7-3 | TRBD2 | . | TGTGCCAGCAGCTTACGGACTAGCGGGGTTACAGATACGCAGTATTTT | CASSLRTSGVTDTQYF
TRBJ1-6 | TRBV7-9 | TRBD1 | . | TGTGCCAGCGGTCAGGGGGCCTCCTATAATTCACCCCTCCACTTT | CASGQGASYNSPLHF
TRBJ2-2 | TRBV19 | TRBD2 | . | TGTGCCAGTAGGCGGGGGACTAGCGGGGCCGGGGAGCTGTTTTTT | CASRRGTSGAGELFF
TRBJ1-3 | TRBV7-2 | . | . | TGTGCCAGCAGCTTAGCGCGATCCTTAGTATCTGGAAACACCATATATTTT | CASSLARSLVSGNTIYF
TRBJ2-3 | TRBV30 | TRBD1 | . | TGTGCCTGGAGTCCGACAGGGGAATTTCAGTATTTT | CAWSPTGEFQYF
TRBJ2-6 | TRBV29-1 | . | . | TGCAGCGGCCGGACAGCTGGGGCCAACGTCCTGACTTTC | CSGRTAGANVLTF
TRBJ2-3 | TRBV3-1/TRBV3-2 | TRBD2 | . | TGTGCCAGCAGCCAAGAATGGGAGGGGACAGATACGCAGTATTTT | CASSQEWEGTDTQYF
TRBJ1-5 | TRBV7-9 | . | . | TGTGCCAGCAGCCGTTGGTCGGGGGAGAGCAATCAGCCCCAGCATTTT | CASSRWSGESNQPQHF
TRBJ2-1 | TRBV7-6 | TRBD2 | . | TGTGCCAGCAGCTTAGCGTCGCGGGGGGGCTACAATGAGCAGTTCTTC | CASSLASRGGYNEQFF
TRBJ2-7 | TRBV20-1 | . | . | TGCAGTGCTAGAGTAGCCGCCCAGCAGTACTTC | CSARVAAQQYF